These 14 T cell receptor beta chains share one sample of origin, sequenced in a study of beta chain features in type 1 diabetes. Study-wide results and limits: TCRB CDR3s were moderately but significantly shorter in Type 1 diabetes patients in all four CD4+ subsets.

Expressed TCRB transcripts were sequenced because the isolated RNA had all been reverse transcribed beforehand. TCRdb's copy holds only in-frame clones and misses some; the assay was immunoSEQ multiplex PCR. The sample yields roughly 330,000 clones, approximately 13% seen once. These receptors' targets are unknown. Sample: naive CD4+ T cells from blood. Receptors originate from a woman between 18 and 29 years old with type 1 diabetes.

The table lists this clone with a few counts. The rearrangement joins TRBV7-2 to TRBJ1-1; D is perhaps TRBD1 (5 bases). CDR3 size: 12 residues. The germline V and J ends were trimmed by 6 bases and 1 base, with 6 bases remaining between them. Germline V gene data show CDR1 as SGHTA and CDR2 as FQGNSA. This CDR3 is CASSRGNTEAFF. The CDR3 coding sequence is TGTGCCAGCAGTAGGGGGAACACTGAAGCTTTCTTT.

This clone was observed a handful of times. The V and J genes are TRBV20-1 and TRBJ1-2, with 10 bases lining up with TRBD1. CDR3 length equals 11 residues. Germline V CDR1 and CDR2: DFQATT, SNEGSKA (reference sequence). The CDR3 here is CSPGTGVGYTF. CDR3 DNA: TGCAGCCCAGGGACAGGGGTCGGCTACACCTTC.

The chain couples TRBV7-8 to TRBJ2-2, with D maybe TRBD1 (6 bases). Per the germline V gene, CDR1 is SGHVS and CDR2 is FQNEAQ. Trimming took off 5 bases at V and 5 bases at J, with 15 bases between the two ends. This CDR3 contains 15 residues. For the CDR3, the DNA is TGTGCCAGCAGCCCAACAGGGTTGGGTACCGGGGAGCTGTTTTTT. It is translated as CASSPTGLGTGELFF.

The chain has TRBV4-1 and TRBJ1-1, with a possible D match to TRBD1 (5 bases). Germline CDR1 reads MGHRA; CDR2 reads YSYEKL. V dropped 4 bases and J dropped 1 base, with 10 bases sitting between them. This CDR3 has 14 amino acids. The CDR3 DNA reads TGCGCCAGCAGCCCCTCCGGGGGGAACACTGAAGCTTTCTTT. It yields the protein CASSPSGGNTEAFF.

The table lists this clone with a few counts. The rearrangement links TRBV7-3 to TRBJ2-1; 8 bases are a match to TRBD2. After removal of 2 bases from V and 5 bases from J, the junction contained 8 bases not matched to a gene. Germline CDR1 and CDR2: SGHTA and FQGTGA. This CDR3 region has 16 residues. The CDR3 spells CASSLLAGATHNEQFF. The DNA for the CDR3 is TGTGCCAGCAGCTTACTAGCGGGCGCGACCCACAATGAGCAGTTCTTC.

This clone was seen only a few times. A junction boundary mismatches the germline segment, possibly from a read error. The V call is TRBV30, the J call TRBJ2-3; TRBD2 aligns across 10 bases. This CDR3 comprises 17 residues. CDR1 and CDR2 from the germline V gene are GTSNPN and SVGIG (reference sequence). The CDR3 protein is CAGSGASGRTVTDTQYF. CDR3 nucleotides: TGTGCCGGGAGTGGGGCTAGCGGGAGAACGGTCACAGATACGCAGTATTTT. The full variable domain, completed using reference TRBV30 and TRBJ2-3, is SQTIHQWPATLVQPVGSPLSLECTVEGTSNPNLYWYRQAAGRGLQLLFYSVGIGQISSEVPQNLSASRPQDRQFILSSKKLLLSDSGFYLCAGSGASGRTVTDTQYFGPGTRLTVL.

V gene TRBV27 combines with J gene TRBJ2-1; TRBD1 agrees at 7 bases. J was trimmed by 9 bases and V by 6 bases; bases with no gene match: 17. This CDR3 is 16 amino acids long. Germline CDR1 reads MNHEY; CDR2 reads SMNVEV (reference sequence). In nucleotides, the CDR3 is TGTGCCAGCAGACAGCCAGGGGGAAGATTAGTGGGTGAGCAGTTCTTC. Encoded protein: CASRQPGGRLVGEQFF.

This chain links TRBV18 with TRBJ2-3, with 7 bases aligning to TRBD2. In germline, CDR1 is KGHSH, CDR2 LQKENI. Trimming at V came to 3 bases and at J to 1 base, leaving 1 base not matched to a gene. CDR3 length: 14 residues. CDR3 protein: CASSPLAGTDTQYF. CDR3 sequence (DNA): TGTGCCAGCTCACCCCTAGCGGGCACAGATACGCAGTATTTT.

This clone was seen only a few times. The genes are TRBV28 and TRBJ2-5, with 10 bases fitting TRBD2. Trimming took 5 bases from V and 5 from J; bases not matched to a gene: 8. The CDR3 consists of 15 residues. Germline V gives CDR1 MDHEN, CDR2 SYDVKM. CDR3 in amino acids: CASSPSGRGEETQYF. The CDR3 coding sequence is TGTGCCAGCAGTCCTAGCGGGAGAGGGGAGGAGACCCAGTACTTC.

The V call is TRBV28, the J call TRBJ1-5; D might be TRBD1 (5 bases). Per germline, CDR1 MDHEN and CDR2 SYDVKM. The CDR3 spans 12 residues. V lost 5 bases and J lost 10, with 12 bases in between. The chain's CDR3 is CASSLRQFPQHF. The CDR3 nucleotides read TGTGCCAGCAGTCTCCGACAGTTCCCCCAGCATTTT.

V is TRBV5-7 and J is TRBJ2-7, with 11 positions matching TRBD2. TRBV5-7 is known as an ORF, though its function is uncertain. The CDR3 contains 15 residues. J was trimmed by 5 bases and V by 3 bases; bases with no gene match: 7. This chain's CDR3 is CASSSLAGEGHEQYV. The CDR3 region has the DNA TGTGCCAGCAGCTCACTAGCGGGAGAGGGTCACGAGCAGTACGTC.

The chain carries TRBV29-1 and TRBJ1-2; TRBD1 matches 7 bases. This CDR3 comprises 13 residues. The J segment lost 5 bases and the V segment lost 3 bases, leaving 6 bases of the junction unmatched. From germline, CDR1 is SQVTM and CDR2 ANQGSEA. The CDR3 nucleotides read TGCAGCGTTGAGCCAGGACAGGAGTATGGCTACACCTTC. It is translated as CSVEPGQEYGYTF.

This clone was observed a handful of times. V usage is TRBV12-5 and J usage is TRBJ1-5; 8 bases are shared with TRBD1. Germline trimming cut 6 bases from V and 1 base from J; bases unmatched to any gene: 2. This CDR3 region has 14 residues. Germline CDR1 is LGHNT and CDR2 is FRNRAP. CDR3 DNA: TGTGCTAGTGGGACAGGGGTGAGCAATCAGCCCCAGCATTTT. As protein: CASGTGVSNQPQHF.

This clone was seen only a few times. V usage is TRBV5-1 and J usage is TRBJ2-7; 8 bases map to TRBD2. The CDR3 totals 15 residues. V shed 4 bases and J 3 bases; nucleotides not matched to a gene: 9. Germline CDR1 and CDR2: SGHRS and YFSETQ. CDR3 DNA: TGCGCCAGCAGCCCCCCCTTGGCGGGAGGCTACGAGCAGTACTTC. Protein sequence: CASSPPLAGGYEQYF.